The subject of this entry is one T cell receptor beta chain. Profiled with immunoSEQ multiplex PCR; TCRdb holds only in-frame clones, not every one. The sample has just under 90,000 clones, 88% seen once. The record originates from a study of blood T cell repertoires in COVID-19. Study summary: Samples came from the United States, Italy and Spain, spanning acute and convalescent COVID-19.

Germline V gives CDR1 SGHTA, CDR2 FQGNSA. V was pared by 1 base and J by 3 bases, with 12 bases between. The CDR3 consists of 15 residues. Material: peripheral blood. This clonotype originated in an elderly woman with acute or convalescent COVID-19. This chain joins TRBV7-2 and TRBJ1-1; maybe TRBD1 (5 bases). The CDR3, as DNA: TGTGCCAGCAGCTTAGGGTGGGGCGCAGACACTGAAGCTTTCTTT. Translating it yields CASSLGWGADTEAFF.